Below, 24 T cell receptor beta chains from the same sample are listed, as sequenced in a study of blood T cell repertoires in COVID-19. The method was immunoSEQ multiplex PCR; TCRdb's version includes in-frame clones alone and lacks a portion of them. The data contain approximately 72,000 clones, 84% of them seen just once; the ten biggest clones take up 7.5% to 9%. The source material was peripheral blood. The receptors were gathered from a man aged 45 to 65 with active COVID-19.

The rearrangement uses TRBV18 and TRBJ1-2; 9 nucleotides line up with TRBD1. The CDR3 contains 15 residues. Looked up from germline, CDR1 is KGHSH and CDR2 is LQKENI. After removal of 4 bases from V and 8 bases from J, the junction contained 11 bases not matched to a gene. In DNA form, the CDR3 reads TGTGCCAGCTCACACTCCGGGACAGGGCCGTCCGGCTACACCTTC. Protein product: CASSHSGTGPSGYTF.

The sample holds one count of this clone. The gene calls are TRBV4-3 and TRBJ2-7; 10 nucleotides match TRBD1. The CDR3 length is 15 residues. Looked up from germline, CDR1 is LGHNA and CDR2 is YSLEER. V was clipped by 0 bases and J by 5 bases; unmatched bases: 4. Here the CDR3 DNA reads TGCGCCAGCAGCCAAGAGGGACAGGGGATCGACGAGCAGTACTTC. As protein: CASSQEGQGIDEQYF.

The rearrangement joins TRBV19 to TRBJ2-5, with D perhaps TRBD2 (8 bases). The CDR3 is made up of 15 amino acids. The germline V gene has CDR1 LNHDA and CDR2 SQIVND (reference sequence). V was clipped by 4 bases and J by 5 bases, with 17 bases between them. CDR3 sequence (DNA): TGTGCCAGTAGTACCAGGGGGACTAGTCAGGAGACCCAGTACTTC. Translation: CASSTRGTSQETQYF. Drawing the rest from reference TRBV19 and TRBJ2-5, the complete variable domain is DGGITQSPKYLFRKEGQNVTLSCEQNLNHDAMYWYRQDPGQGLRLIYYSQIVNDFQKGDIAEGYSVSREKKESFPLTVTSAQKNPTAFYLCASSTRGTSQETQYFGPGTRLLVL.

The gene calls are TRBV14 and TRBJ2-1; perhaps TRBD1 as D (5 bases). The CDR3 runs to 14 residues. Trimming shortened V by 0 bases and J by 12 bases, and 15 bases separated the two germline ends. The germline V gene has CDR1 SGHDN and CDR2 FVKESK. The CDR3 protein is CASSQELARAGQFF. CDR3 bases: TGTGCCAGCAGCCAAGAGCTGGCCAGGGCCGGGCAGTTCTTC.

V is TRBV4-1 and J is TRBJ2-7; 7 nucleotides agree with TRBD1. The CDR3 totals 15 residues. Germline lookup yields CDR1 MGHRA and CDR2 YSYEKL. V lost 4 bases to trimming and J lost 2 bases; unmatched junction nucleotides: 8. The CDR3 DNA sequence: TGCGCCAGCAGCCCTTGGACAGGAACAACCTACGAGCAGTACTTC. This encodes CASSPWTGTTYEQYF.

This chain links TRBV5-1 with TRBJ1-1, with D perhaps TRBD1 (5 bases). Germline V gene lookup returns CDR1 SGHRS and CDR2 YFSETQ. V gave up 6 bases and J gave up 4 bases, with 16 bases separating them. The CDR3 length is 14 residues. The CDR3 sequence: CASTLGGVPTEAFF. As DNA, the CDR3 is TGCGCCAGCACTCTTGGAGGGGTACCCACTGAAGCTTTCTTT.

The chain joins TRBV5-1 to TRBJ2-2; 8 bases match TRBD2. Germline loops: CDR1 SGHRS, CDR2 YFSETQ. The junction had 11 bases not matched to a gene; V was cut back by 1 base and J by 6 bases. The CDR3 runs 17 residues. CDR3 residues: CASSLPRGSGSPGELFF. Written as DNA, the CDR3 is TGCGCCAGCAGCTTGCCTCGAGGGAGCGGGAGCCCCGGGGAGCTGTTTTTT.

This clone was found a few times. This chain's CDR3 is CASSPMTGPGYTF. The CDR3 bases are TGTGCCAGCTCACCTATGACAGGGCCTGGCTACACCTTC. The chain is built from TRBV18 and TRBJ1-2, with 7 bases aligning to TRBD1. The CDR3 consists of 13 residues. Per germline, CDR1 KGHSH and CDR2 LQKENI. Trimming took 3 bases from V and 7 from J; bases not matched to a gene: 5.

In this sample, this clone turned up a few times. The rearrangement joins TRBV2 to TRBJ2-7, with D maybe TRBD1 (5 bases). V was pared by 6 bases and J by 3 bases, with 9 bases between. Germline CDR1 is SNHLY and CDR2 is FYNNEI. This CDR3 has 12 amino acids. This chain's CDR3 is CASRVDIYEQYF. The CDR3 DNA is TGTGCCAGCAGAGTGGACATCTACGAGCAGTACTTC.

This clone came up once. The genes are TRBV5-1 and TRBJ2-7; D may be TRBD1 (5 bases). With 5 bases removed from V and 3 bases from J, the gap between germline ends came to 21 bases. Germline-derived CDR1 and CDR2 are SGHRS and YFSETQ. This CDR3 has 16 residues. Written as DNA, the CDR3 is TGCGCCAGCAGTCGTTCTATTAGGGGATTAGGCTACGAGCAGTACTTC. The encoded protein is CASSRSIRGLGYEQYF.

V gene TRBV11-2 combines with J gene TRBJ1-1; a weak D match, TRBD1 (5 bases). There are 13 residues in the CDR3. Trimming shortened V by 1 base and J by 8 bases, and 11 bases separated the two germline ends. Germline V gives CDR1 SGHAT, CDR2 FQNNGV. CDR3 DNA sequence: TGTGCCAGCAGCTTAGGCGGAGGGGTCGAAGCTTTCTTT. Its translation: CASSLGGGVEAFF.

This chain uses TRBV10-3 with TRBJ2-2; tentatively, D is TRBD2 (5 bases). The CDR3 length is 15 residues. The ends were cut back, 6 bases at V and 0 bases at J, with 11 bases in the middle. Germline V gene lookup returns CDR1 ENHRY and CDR2 SYGVKD. In DNA form, the CDR3 reads TGTGCCATCAGCCGGGATCCGGCGAACACCGGGGAGCTGTTTTTT. It is translated as CAISRDPANTGELFF.

This clone was counted once. The rearrangement links TRBV9 to TRBJ2-7; 13 nucleotides line up with TRBD2. This CDR3 has 16 residues. Germline loops: CDR1 SGDLS, CDR2 YYNGEE. V lost 3 bases and J lost 6; bases outside the gene matches: 9. CDR3 DNA: TGTGCCAGCAGCGGGACACTAGCGGGAGGGCCCCGCGAGCAGTACTTC. Its protein product is CASSGTLAGGPREQYF.

This chain links TRBV24-1 with TRBJ1-2, with D unclear. Per the germline V gene, CDR1 is KGHDR and CDR2 is SFDVKD. Trimming pared 3 bases from V and 8 bases from J, leaving 6 bases between. The CDR3 is made up of 11 amino acids. The CDR3 DNA follows: TGTGCCACCAGTGATGGCGGGGGCTACACCTTC. Amino acid sequence: CATSDGGGYTF.

This chain connects TRBV30 to TRBJ1-2; D might be TRBD1 (5 bases). The CDR3 length is 12 residues. The germline V and J ends were trimmed by 5 bases and 7 bases, with 14 bases remaining between them. Germline values: CDR1 GTSNPN, CDR2 SVGIG (reference sequence). This CDR3 reads CAWSPRRAGYTF. CDR3 nucleotides: TGTGCCTGGTCACCGCGCAGGGCTGGCTACACCTTC.

In this sample, this clone turned up a few times. The V and J genes are TRBV7-2 and TRBJ2-2; weak D call: TRBD2 (5 bases). The CDR3 totals 14 residues. The germline V and J ends were trimmed by 6 bases and 2 bases, with 10 bases remaining between them. CDR1 is SGHTA, CDR2 FQGNSA, per germline. The DNA for the CDR3 is TGTGCCAGCAGACCCCCTAGCAACACCGGGGAGCTGTTTTTT. The encoded protein is CASRPPSNTGELFF.

The chain employs TRBV2 and TRBJ2-1, with 10 bases matching TRBD1. This CDR3 spans 16 amino acids. Germline lookup yields CDR1 SNHLY and CDR2 FYNNEI. V trimming: 6 bases; J trimming: 8 bases; junction bases outside the gene matches: 13. The CDR3 is CASSVRDRGQKYEQFF. As DNA, the CDR3 is TGTGCCAGCAGCGTCCGGGACAGGGGTCAGAAATATGAGCAGTTCTTC.

The rearrangement links TRBV4-3 to TRBJ2-7; 8 bases are a match to TRBD2. The CDR3 runs to 15 residues. V shed 4 bases, J shed 6 bases, and the junction held 11 bases outside the gene matches. The germline CDR1 and CDR2 sequences are LGHNA and YSLEER. The CDR3 sequence: CASSLAPGGPGEQYF. The CDR3 nucleotides are TGCGCCAGCAGCCTCGCGCCGGGGGGGCCCGGCGAGCAGTACTTC.

The V and J genes are TRBV3-1 (or the pseudogene TRBV3-2) and TRBJ1-1; D is undetermined. V gave up 1 base and J gave up 2 bases, with 11 bases separating them. The length of the CDR3 is 15 residues. The germline V gene encodes CDR1 LGHDT and CDR2 YNNKEL (reference sequence). DNA of the CDR3: TGTGCCAGCAGCCAAGGCGTGGGAGTAAACACTGAAGCTTTCTTT. It yields the protein CASSQGVGVNTEAFF.

This clone was seen a single time. The chain combines TRBV5-1 with TRBJ2-5; D is ambiguous. Trimming cost V 4 bases and J 4 bases, with 14 bases left between them. The CDR3 is 14 amino acids. In germline, CDR1 is SGHRS, CDR2 YFSETQ. DNA of the CDR3: TGCGCCAGCAGCGGCGGAACCCCGGGAGAGACCCAGTACTTC. This encodes CASSGGTPGETQYF.

The chain joins TRBV14 to TRBJ2-3; a weak D match, TRBD1 (5 bases). The CDR3 totals 14 residues. CDR1 SGHDN and CDR2 FVKESK come from the germline V gene. V lost 5 bases, J lost 2 bases, and 11 bases lay in between. CDR3 protein: CASSSDRNTDTQYF. CDR3 coding DNA: TGTGCCAGCAGCTCCGACAGAAACACAGATACGCAGTATTTT.

The V call is TRBV9, the J call TRBJ2-1; 8 bases are a match to TRBD1. The CDR3 runs 13 residues. Germline-derived CDR1 and CDR2 are SGDLS and YYNGEE. V trimming: 3 bases; J trimming: 7 bases; junction bases outside the gene matches: 3. This CDR3 is CASSGQGLNEQFF. CDR3 DNA: TGTGCCAGCAGCGGACAGGGGTTGAATGAGCAGTTCTTC.

This clone has only a few counts. The rearrangement uses TRBV6-6 and TRBJ1-4; D is undetermined. The V end lost 2 bases, the J end lost 4 bases, and 11 bases lay between the germline ends. Germline V gene data show CDR1 as MNHNY and CDR2 as SVGAGI (reference sequence). This CDR3 has 15 residues. Written as DNA, the CDR3 is TGTGCCAGCAGTTACCAGGCCGCCGTTAATGAAAAACTGTTTTTT. Amino acids: CASSYQAAVNEKLFF.

The chain is built from TRBV2 and TRBJ2-3; D is perhaps TRBD1 (5 bases). CDR1 and CDR2 from the germline V gene are SNHLY and FYNNEI. The CDR3 covers 13 residues. V lost 8 bases and J 0 bases, leaving 9 bases between the germline ends. The CDR3 sequence is CASGWTSTDTQYF. In DNA, the CDR3 is TGTGCCAGCGGATGGACAAGCACAGATACGCAGTATTTT.